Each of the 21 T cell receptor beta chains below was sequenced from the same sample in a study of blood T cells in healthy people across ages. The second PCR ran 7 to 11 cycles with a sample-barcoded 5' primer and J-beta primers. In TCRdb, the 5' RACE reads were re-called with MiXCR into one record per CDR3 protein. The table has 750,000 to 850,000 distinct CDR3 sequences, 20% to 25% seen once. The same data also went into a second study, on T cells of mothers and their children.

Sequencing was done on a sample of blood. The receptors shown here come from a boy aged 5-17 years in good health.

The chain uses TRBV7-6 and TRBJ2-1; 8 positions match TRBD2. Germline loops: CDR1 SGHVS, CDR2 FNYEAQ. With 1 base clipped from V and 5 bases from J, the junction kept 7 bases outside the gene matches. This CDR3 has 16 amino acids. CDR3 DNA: TGTGCCAGCAGCTTAGTTTCCAGCGGGGGTCACAATGAGCAGTTCTTC. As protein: CASSLVSSGGHNEQFF.

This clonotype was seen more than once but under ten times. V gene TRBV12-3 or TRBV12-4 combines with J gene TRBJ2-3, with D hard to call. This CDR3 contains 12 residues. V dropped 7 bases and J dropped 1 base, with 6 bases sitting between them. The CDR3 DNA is TGTGCCAGCAATCGAGGCACAGATACGCAGTATTTT. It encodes CASNRGTDTQYF.

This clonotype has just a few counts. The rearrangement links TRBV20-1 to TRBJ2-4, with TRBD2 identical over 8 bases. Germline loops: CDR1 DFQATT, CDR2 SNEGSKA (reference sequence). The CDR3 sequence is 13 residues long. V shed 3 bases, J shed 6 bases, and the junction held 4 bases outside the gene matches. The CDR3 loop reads CSARGLVGNIQYF. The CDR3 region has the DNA TGCAGTGCTAGGGGACTAGTGGGAAACATTCAGTACTTC.

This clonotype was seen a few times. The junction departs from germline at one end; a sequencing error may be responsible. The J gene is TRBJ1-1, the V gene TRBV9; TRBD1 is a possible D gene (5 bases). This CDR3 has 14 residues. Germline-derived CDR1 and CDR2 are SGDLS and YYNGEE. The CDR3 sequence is CASSVRGMNTEAFF. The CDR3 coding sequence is TGCGCCAGCAGCGTCCGGGGGATGAACACTGAAGCTTTCTTT. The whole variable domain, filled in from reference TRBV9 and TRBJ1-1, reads DSGVTQTPKHLITATGQRVTLRCSPRSGDLSVYWYQQSLDQGLQFLIQYYNGEERAKGNILERFSAQQFPDLHSELNLSSLELGDSALYFCASSVRGMNTEAFFGQGTRLTVV.

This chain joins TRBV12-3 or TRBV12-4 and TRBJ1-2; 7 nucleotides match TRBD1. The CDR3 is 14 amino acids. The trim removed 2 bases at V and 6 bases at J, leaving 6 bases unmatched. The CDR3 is CASSLFRGQDGYTF. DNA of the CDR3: TGTGCCAGCAGTTTATTTAGGGGGCAAGATGGCTACACCTTC.

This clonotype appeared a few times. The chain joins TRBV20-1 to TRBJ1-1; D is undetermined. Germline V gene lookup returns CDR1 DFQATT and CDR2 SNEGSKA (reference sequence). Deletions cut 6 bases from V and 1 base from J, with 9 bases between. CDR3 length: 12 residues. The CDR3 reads CSAPEGNTEAFF. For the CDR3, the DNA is TGCAGTGCCCCAGAGGGGAACACTGAAGCTTTCTTT.

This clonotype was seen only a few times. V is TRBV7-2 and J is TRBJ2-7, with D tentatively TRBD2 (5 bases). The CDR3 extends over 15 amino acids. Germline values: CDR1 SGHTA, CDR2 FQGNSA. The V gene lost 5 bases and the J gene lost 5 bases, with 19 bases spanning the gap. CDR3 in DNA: TGTGCCAGCAGCCTCTCGGGGTCGTTCCGGGACGAGCAGTACTTC. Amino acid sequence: CASSLSGSFRDEQYF.

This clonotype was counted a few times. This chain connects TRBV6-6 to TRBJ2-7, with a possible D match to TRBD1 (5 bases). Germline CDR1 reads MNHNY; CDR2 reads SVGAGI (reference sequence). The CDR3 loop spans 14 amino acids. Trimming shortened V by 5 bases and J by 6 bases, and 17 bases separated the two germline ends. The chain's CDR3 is CASSPTDQGGEQYF. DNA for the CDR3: TGTGCCAGCAGTCCGACAGACCAGGGTGGCGAGCAGTACTTC.

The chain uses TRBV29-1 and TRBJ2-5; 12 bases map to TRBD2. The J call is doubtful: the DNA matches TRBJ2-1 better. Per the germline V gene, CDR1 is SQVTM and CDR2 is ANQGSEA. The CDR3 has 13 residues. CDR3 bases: TGCAGCGTTGCTAGCGGGGGGGCAGGTGAGCAGTTCTTC. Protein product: CSVASGGAGEQFF.

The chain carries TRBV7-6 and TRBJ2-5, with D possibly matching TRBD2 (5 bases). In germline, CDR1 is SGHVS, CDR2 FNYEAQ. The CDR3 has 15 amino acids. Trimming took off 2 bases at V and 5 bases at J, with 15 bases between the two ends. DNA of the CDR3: TGTGCCAGCAGCTTATTGGGAAGGCAGCGGGAGACCCAGTACTTC. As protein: CASSLLGRQRETQYF.

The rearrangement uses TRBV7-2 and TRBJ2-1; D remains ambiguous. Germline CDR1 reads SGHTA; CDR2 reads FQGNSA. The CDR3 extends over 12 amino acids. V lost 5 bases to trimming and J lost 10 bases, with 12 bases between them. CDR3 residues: CASSRPGQEQFF. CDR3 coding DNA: TGTGCCAGCAGCCGCCCGGGCCAGGAGCAGTTCTTC. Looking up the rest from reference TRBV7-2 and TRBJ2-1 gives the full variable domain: GAGVSQSPSNKVTEKGKDVELRCDPISGHTALYWYRQSLGQGLEFLIYFQGNSAPDKSGLPSDRFSAERTGGSVSTLTIQRTQQEDSAVYLCASSRPGQEQFFGPGTRLTVL.

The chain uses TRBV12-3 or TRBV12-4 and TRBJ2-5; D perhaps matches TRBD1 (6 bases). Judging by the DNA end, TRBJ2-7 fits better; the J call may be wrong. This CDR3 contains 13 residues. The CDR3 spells CASSLGGPDEQYF. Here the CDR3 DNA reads TGTGCCAGCAGTTTAGGGGGGCCCGACGAGCAGTACTTC.

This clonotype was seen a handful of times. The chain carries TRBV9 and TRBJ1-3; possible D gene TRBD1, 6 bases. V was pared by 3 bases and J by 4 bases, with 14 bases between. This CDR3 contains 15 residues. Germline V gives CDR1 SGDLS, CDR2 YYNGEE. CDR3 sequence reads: CASSAPGTLGNTIYF. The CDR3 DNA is TGTGCCAGCAGCGCCCCCGGGACATTGGGAAACACCATATATTTT.

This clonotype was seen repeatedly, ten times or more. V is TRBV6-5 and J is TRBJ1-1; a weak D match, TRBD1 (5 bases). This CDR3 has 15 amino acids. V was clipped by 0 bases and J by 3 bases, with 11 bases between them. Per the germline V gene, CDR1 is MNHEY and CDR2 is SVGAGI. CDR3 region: CASSYSTMGHTEAFF. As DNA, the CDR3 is TGTGCCAGCAGTTACTCAACGATGGGGCACACTGAAGCTTTCTTT.

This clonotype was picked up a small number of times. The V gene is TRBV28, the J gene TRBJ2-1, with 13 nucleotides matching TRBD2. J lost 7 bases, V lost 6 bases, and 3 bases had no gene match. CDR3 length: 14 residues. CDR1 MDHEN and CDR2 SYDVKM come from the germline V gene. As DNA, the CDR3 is TGTGCCAGCAGCCCGGGACTAGCGGGAAATGAGCAGTTCTTC. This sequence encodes CASSPGLAGNEQFF.

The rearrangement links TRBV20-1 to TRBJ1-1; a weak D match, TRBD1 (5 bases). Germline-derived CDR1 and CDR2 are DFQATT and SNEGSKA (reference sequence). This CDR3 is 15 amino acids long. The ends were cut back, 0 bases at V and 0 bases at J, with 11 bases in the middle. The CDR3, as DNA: TGCAGTGCTAGAGATTGGGGCGGGGTGAACACTGAAGCTTTCTTT. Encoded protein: CSARDWGGVNTEAFF.

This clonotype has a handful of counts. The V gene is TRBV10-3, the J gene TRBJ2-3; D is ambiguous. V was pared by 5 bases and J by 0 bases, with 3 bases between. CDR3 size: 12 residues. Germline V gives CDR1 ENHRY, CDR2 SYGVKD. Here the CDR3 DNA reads TGTGCCATCAGTACTAGCACAGATACGCAGTATTTT. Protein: CAISTSTDTQYF.

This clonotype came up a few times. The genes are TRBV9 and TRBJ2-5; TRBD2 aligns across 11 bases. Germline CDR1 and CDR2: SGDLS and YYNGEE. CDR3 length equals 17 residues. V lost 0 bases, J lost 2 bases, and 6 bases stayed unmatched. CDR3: CASSVDGTSGVQETQYF. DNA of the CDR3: TGTGCCAGCAGCGTAGATGGGACTAGCGGAGTTCAAGAGACCCAGTACTTC.

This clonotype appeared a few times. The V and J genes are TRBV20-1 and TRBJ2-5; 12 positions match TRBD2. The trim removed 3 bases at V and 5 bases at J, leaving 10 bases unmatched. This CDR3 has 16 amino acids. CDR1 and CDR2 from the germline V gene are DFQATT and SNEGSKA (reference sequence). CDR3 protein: CSASGTSGRIGETQYF. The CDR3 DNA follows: TGCAGTGCTAGTGGTACTAGCGGGAGGATAGGGGAGACCCAGTACTTC.

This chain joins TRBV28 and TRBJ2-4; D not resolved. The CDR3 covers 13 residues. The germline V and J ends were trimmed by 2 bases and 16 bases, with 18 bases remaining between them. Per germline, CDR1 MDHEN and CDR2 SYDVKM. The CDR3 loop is CASSLGKSAFYYF. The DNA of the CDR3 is TGTGCCAGCAGTTTAGGGAAATCCGCTTTCTACTACTTC.

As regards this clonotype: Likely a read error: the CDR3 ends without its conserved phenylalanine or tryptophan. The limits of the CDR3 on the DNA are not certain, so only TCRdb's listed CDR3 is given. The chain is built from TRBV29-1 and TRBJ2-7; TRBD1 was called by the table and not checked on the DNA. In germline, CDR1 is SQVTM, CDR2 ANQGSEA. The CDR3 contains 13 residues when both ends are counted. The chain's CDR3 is CSVVFYVTSTPFI.